This TCR beta chain was recovered during a study of beta chain features in type 1 diabetes. Study-wide context: In age, gender and cell yields, patients were similar to healthy donors.

General study findings and limits: A greater similarity of naive, central memory and Treg TCRB repertoires was seen among patients than among healthy donors. Lower insertion and higher deletion counts appeared at VDJ junctions in type 1 diabetes patients. Equally in patients and controls, PCR might preferentially amplify shorter templates.

Germline CDR1 is SGHTA and CDR2 is FQGTGA. This CDR3 contains 16 residues. J gave up 5 bases and V 5 bases, and 11 bases lay outside the gene matches. Expressed TCRB transcripts got sequenced, as all isolated RNA was reverse transcribed. Sequencing used immunoSEQ multiplex PCR; TCRdb keeps in-frame clones, though not all of them. The sample shows 900,000 or so clones, about a sixth of them seen only once. On this clone: The antigen is undetermined.

Sample: naive CD4+ T cells from blood. This sequence originates from a woman aged 18-29 years in good health. The chain links TRBV7-3 to TRBJ2-2, with 7 bases lining up with TRBD1. CDR3 residues: CASSPRDSFGTGELFF. The CDR3 nucleotides read TGTGCCAGCAGCCCAAGGGACAGTTTTGGGACCGGGGAGCTGTTTTTT. Full variable domain (missing parts from reference TRBV7-3 and TRBJ2-2): GAGVSQTPSNKVTEKGKYVELRCDPISGHTALYWYRQSLGQGPEFLIYFQGTGAADDSGLPNDRFFAVRPEGSVSTLKIQRTERGDSAVYLCASSPRDSFGTGELFFGEGSRLTVL.